These 18 T cell receptor beta chains were all obtained from the same sample, sequenced in a study of cytomegalovirus exposure and HLA in healthy donors. A multiplex PCR was run with 60 Vbeta primers and 13 Jbeta primers. Data came from immunoSEQ multiplex PCR; TCRdb stores just in-frame clones and leaves some out. The repertoire consists of fewer than 55,000 clones, with around 72% occurring once and the leading ten covering under 25%. Sequenced material: PBMCs. The receptors were gathered from a woman aged 50 to 60 in good health and CMV-seropositive.

The V call is TRBV7-2, the J call TRBJ2-6, with 7 nucleotides matching TRBD1. From germline, CDR1 is SGHTA and CDR2 FQGNSA. V dropped 4 bases and J dropped 0; count of bases not matched to a gene: 0. The CDR3 is made up of 15 amino acids. The CDR3 nucleotides read TGTGCCAGCAGCTCAGGGGGCTCTGGGGCCAACGTCCTGACTTTC. It yields the protein CASSSGGSGANVLTF.

The gene calls are TRBV29-1 and TRBJ1-1; D call uncertain. Per germline, CDR1 SQVTM and CDR2 ANQGSEA. Trimming left V 4 bases short and J 6 bases short, with 15 bases between. The CDR3 loop spans 13 amino acids. CDR3 in amino acids: CSVVPLGRAEAFF. CDR3 DNA: TGCAGCGTTGTCCCGTTGGGGAGGGCTGAAGCTTTCTTT.

The chain links TRBV30 to TRBJ1-4, with 7 bases fitting TRBD1. The CDR3 covers 16 residues. The trim removed 2 bases at V and 4 bases at J, leaving 10 bases unmatched. Per germline, CDR1 GTSNPN and CDR2 SVGIG (reference sequence). The CDR3 is CAWSSDRDGFNEKLFF. CDR3 nucleotides: TGTGCCTGGAGTTCCGACAGGGATGGGTTTAATGAAAAACTGTTTTTT.

This rearrangement joins TRBV14 to TRBJ2-1; 9 bases line up with TRBD1. Germline V gene data show CDR1 as SGHDN and CDR2 as FVKESK. The CDR3 consists of 15 residues. V shed 1 base, J shed 7 bases, and the junction held 5 bases outside the gene matches. The CDR3 bases are TGTGCCAGCAGCCAAGCCGGGACAGGGATTAATGAGCAGTTCTTC. Protein sequence: CASSQAGTGINEQFF.

This clone came up a few times. This chain joins TRBV2 and TRBJ1-2; 9 bases map to TRBD1. Germline V gene sequence: CDR1 SNHLY, CDR2 FYNNEI. CDR3 length equals 15 residues. The J segment lost 7 bases and the V segment lost 1 base, leaving 7 bases of the junction unmatched. Here the CDR3 reads CASSEDRTGVGGYTF. The DNA of the CDR3 is TGTGCCAGCAGTGAAGATAGGACAGGGGTTGGTGGCTACACCTTC.

The chain recombines TRBV29-1 with TRBJ2-3, with TRBD1 identical over 9 bases. CDR1 and CDR2 (germline): SQVTM, ANQGSEA. Trimming cost V 7 bases and J 4 bases; bases outside gene matches: 9. The CDR3 spans 14 residues. The CDR3 loop reads CSAERTGGADTQYF. The CDR3 nucleotides read TGCAGCGCCGAGAGAACAGGGGGCGCAGATACGCAGTATTTT.

This clone was observed a handful of times. The J gene is TRBJ1-2, the V gene TRBV6-6; 9 bases are a match to TRBD1. CDR1 is MNHNY, CDR2 SVGAGI, per germline (reference sequence). V shed 8 bases and J 4 bases; nucleotides not matched to a gene: 8. The CDR3 has 14 residues. The CDR3 DNA sequence: TGTGCCAGCTCCTCATCGACAGGGGGCTATGGCTACACCTTC. This encodes CASSSSTGGYGYTF.

For this clone: Germline and junction disagree at one end, which may indicate a read error. The chain couples TRBV7-7 to TRBJ2-2, with a possible D match to TRBD1 (5 bases). This CDR3 has 15 amino acids. Germline loops: CDR1 SSHAT, CDR2 FNYEAQ (reference sequence). In nucleotides, the CDR3 is TGTGCTAGCAGCTCCGGGCCTGGGGCCGCCGGGGAGCTGTTTTTT. Its translation: CASSSGPGAAGELFF.

The CDR3 loop is CASATGLSETQYF. The CDR3 DNA sequence: TGTGCCAGTGCCACTGGACTATCAGAGACCCAGTACTTC. The genes are TRBV7-3 and TRBJ2-5; possibly TRBD2 for D (6 bases). CDR1 SGHTA and CDR2 FQGTGA come from the germline V gene. The CDR3 is 13 residues long. The V end was cut by 9 bases, the J end by 4 bases, with 15 bases between.

The rearrangement links TRBV5-1 to TRBJ1-1, with D tentatively TRBD1 (5 bases). With 4 bases removed from V and 5 bases from J, the gap between germline ends came to 18 bases. The CDR3 is made up of 15 amino acids. The germline V gene has CDR1 SGHRS and CDR2 YFSETQ. This CDR3 is CASSPQGIGGTEAFF. In DNA, the CDR3 is TGCGCCAGCAGCCCGCAGGGTATCGGTGGGACTGAAGCTTTCTTT. Filled out from reference TRBV5-1 and TRBJ1-1, the complete variable domain reads KAGVTQTPRYLIKTRGQQVTLSCSPISGHRSVSWYQQTPGQGLQFLFEYFSETQRNKGNFPGRFSGRQFSNSRSEMNVSTLELGDSALYLCASSPQGIGGTEAFFGQGTRLTVV.

The chain couples TRBV18 to TRBJ1-1; tentatively, D is TRBD1 (6 bases). In germline, CDR1 is KGHSH, CDR2 LQKENI. The CDR3 runs to 13 residues. V was cut by 4 bases and J by 5 bases, with 11 bases left in between. CDR3 in DNA: TGTGCCAGCTCACTGAACAGGGAAACTGAAGCTTTCTTT. Translating it yields CASSLNRETEAFF.

This chain links TRBV29-1 with TRBJ1-1; 7 nucleotides match TRBD1. The CDR3 extends over 14 amino acids. The germline gives CDR1 SQVTM, CDR2 ANQGSEA. V trimming: 6 bases; J trimming: 0 bases; junction bases outside the gene matches: 7. DNA of the CDR3: TGCAGCGTCGTACGGGACAGACTGAACACTGAAGCTTTCTTT. It yields the protein CSVVRDRLNTEAFF.

The chain is built from TRBV7-9 and TRBJ2-7; D remains ambiguous. Deletions cut 3 bases from V and 8 bases from J, with 14 bases between. Germline CDR1 is SEHNR and CDR2 is FQNEAQ (reference sequence). The CDR3 has 13 residues. For the CDR3, the DNA is TGTGCCAGCAGCTTTGACAAACCTACGCAGCAGTACTTC. This sequence encodes CASSFDKPTQQYF.

The CDR3 here is CASSLSGGASGNVLTF. The CDR3 DNA is TGTGCCAGCTCCCTGAGTGGGGGCGCATCAGGCAACGTCCTGACTTTC. This chain links TRBV18 with TRBJ2-6; a possible D gene is TRBD1 (6 bases). Trimming took off 6 bases at V and 9 bases at J, with 21 bases between the two ends. The germline CDR1 and CDR2 sequences are KGHSH and LQKENI. There are 16 residues in the CDR3.

The rearrangement uses TRBV27 and TRBJ2-4, with TRBD1 identical over 9 bases. Germline CDR1 is MNHEY and CDR2 is SMNVEV (reference sequence). V trimming: 6 bases; J trimming: 1 base; junction bases outside the gene matches: 4. The CDR3 sequence is 15 residues long. The CDR3 sequence is CASSDRGVAKNIQYF. The CDR3, as DNA: TGTGCCAGCAGCGACAGGGGGGTGGCCAAAAACATTCAGTACTTC.

CDR3 amino acids: CARSTPGHRNTEAFF. The DNA of the CDR3 is TGTGCCAGAAGCACGCCGGGACACCGAAACACTGAAGCTTTCTTT. This sequence joins TRBV5-3 and TRBJ1-1, with D possibly matching TRBD1 (6 bases). TRBV5-3 is designated an ORF whose function remains uncertain. The CDR3 extends over 15 amino acids. V gave up 4 bases and J gave up 2 bases, with 15 bases separating them.

In its sample, this clone was seen once. The chain employs TRBV19 and TRBJ1-2, with 7 bases identical to TRBD1. This CDR3 has 15 amino acids. V was clipped by 4 bases and J by 3 bases; unmatched bases: 8. Germline-derived CDR1 and CDR2 are LNHDA and SQIVND (reference sequence). The CDR3 DNA reads as TGTGCCAGTAGTAGGGGTAGGGGGCCAGACTATGGCTACACCTTC. Translation gives CASSRGRGPDYGYTF. Variable domain in full (rest from reference TRBV19 and TRBJ1-2): DGGITQSPKYLFRKEGQNVTLSCEQNLNHDAMYWYRQDPGQGLRLIYYSQIVNDFQKGDIAEGYSVSREKKESFPLTVTSAQKNPTAFYLCASSRGRGPDYGYTFGSGTRLTVV.

Only one count was recorded for this clone. V and J are TRBV7-2 and TRBJ2-7; TRBD2 aligns across 10 bases. The CDR3 loop spans 15 amino acids. The germline V gene has CDR1 SGHTA and CDR2 FQGNSA. With 4 bases clipped from V and 2 bases from J, the junction kept 5 bases outside the gene matches. CDR3 sequence (DNA): TGTGCCAGCAGCTCCGGGACTAGCGAGACCTACGAGCAGTACTTC. It specifies CASSSGTSETYEQYF.